Each of the 20 T cell receptor beta chains below was sequenced from the same sample in a study of regulatory T cells in long-lasting Graves disease. Time point described: persistent/refractory GD, antithyroid drugs over 5 years with positive TRAb. PBMC RNA was the source of the TCR library. With iRepertoire HTBI primers and Arm-PCR of CDR3 regions, TCR beta libraries were built. TCRdb called the multiplex PCR reads again in MiXCR, with one record for every CDR3 protein. The sample shows 350,000 to 450,000 distinct CDR3 sequences, 20% to 25% of them seen only once. The sample in question was peripheral blood mononuclear cells (PBMCs), obtained when the disease was refractory, from a patient treated with antithyroid drugs. These receptors originate from a female donor with Graves disease.

This sequence joins TRBV30 and TRBJ2-1; D may be TRBD1 (5 bases). Looked up from germline, CDR1 is GTSNPN and CDR2 is SVGIG (reference sequence). CDR3 length: 13 amino acids. The ends were cut back, 1 base at V and 2 bases at J, with 6 bases in the middle. CDR3 amino acids: CAWSAQAYNEQFF. The CDR3 DNA reads as TGTGCCTGGAGTGCACAGGCCTACAATGAGCAGTTCTTC.

The chain joins TRBV14 to TRBJ2-1, with D unclear. This CDR3 is 14 amino acids long. The germline V gene encodes CDR1 SGHDN and CDR2 FVKESK. V lost 4 bases, J lost 14 bases, and 21 bases lay in between. The CDR3 loop reads CASSPELKPLRKFF. CDR3 coding DNA: TGTGCCAGCAGCCCGGAGTTGAAACCCCTAAGAAAGTTCTTC.

This clonotype has more than one count but fewer than ten. The chain employs TRBV28 and TRBJ2-1; D perhaps matches TRBD1 (6 bases). The ends were cut back, 1 base at V and 7 bases at J, with 8 bases in the middle. This CDR3 is 13 amino acids long. Germline V gene data show CDR1 as MDHEN and CDR2 as SYDVKM. The CDR3 DNA sequence: TGTGCCAGCAGTTTATTAGGGGGAAATGAGCAGTTCTTC. Protein: CASSLLGGNEQFF.

Concerning this clonotype: One base away lies a much larger clone, so this may be a sequencing read error. The V gene is TRBV20-1, the J gene TRBJ1-2; TRBD1 is a possible D gene (6 bases). CDR3 length equals 14 residues. The V gene's germline CDR1 is DFQATT and CDR2 SNEGSKA (reference sequence). CDR3 sequence reads: CSARDRQGYYGYAF. CDR3 coding DNA: TGCAGTGCTAGAGATAGGCAGGGGTACTATGGCTACGCCTTC.

At least ten counts were recorded for this clonotype. In DNA, the CDR3 is TGTGCCAGCAGTGACCAGGGACAACTCAACTATGGCTACACCTTC. Its protein is CASSDQGQLNYGYTF. The chain links TRBV2 to TRBJ1-2; a weak D match, TRBD1 (6 bases). The germline V and J ends were trimmed by 3 bases and 2 bases, with 13 bases remaining between them. The CDR3 totals 15 residues. Germline CDR1 reads SNHLY; CDR2 reads FYNNEI.

In its sample, this clonotype was seen a few times. This chain links TRBV19 with TRBJ2-7; D not resolved. The CDR3 length is 13 residues. Germline lookup yields CDR1 LNHDA and CDR2 SQIVND (reference sequence). V dropped 0 bases and J dropped 6 bases, with 9 bases sitting between them. CDR3 sequence (DNA): TGTGCCAGTAGTATAGAACACAGTCTCGAGCAGTACTTC. Its translation is CASSIEHSLEQYF.

The rearrangement joins TRBV12-3 or TRBV12-4 to TRBJ2-2, with a possible D match to TRBD2 (5 bases). The V and J ends lost 5 bases and 6 bases respectively, with 16 bases between them. This CDR3 is built from 15 residues. The CDR3 coding sequence is TGTGCCAGCAGTCAACCCCGGACTCTACCCGGGGAGCTGTTTTTT. It encodes CASSQPRTLPGELFF.

Ten or more counts support this clonotype. This sequence joins TRBV12-3 or TRBV12-4 and TRBJ2-2; D is uncertain. Trimming pared 0 bases from V and 7 bases from J, leaving 15 bases between. The CDR3 sequence is 16 residues long. CDR3 region: CASSLAGLLAYGELFF. The CDR3 DNA follows: TGTGCCAGCAGTTTAGCGGGCCTCTTAGCATACGGGGAGCTGTTTTTT.

Only a few counts were recorded for this clonotype. J is TRBJ2-5 and V is TRBV3-1, with D possibly being TRBD2 (7 bases). The CDR3 is 14 amino acids. The germline V and J ends were trimmed by 1 base and 4 bases, with 10 bases remaining between them. Germline V gene lookup returns CDR1 LGHDT and CDR2 YNNKEL (reference sequence). The CDR3 region has the DNA TGTGCCAGCAGCCAAGCGGGGGGCCGAGAGACCCAGTACTTC. The encoded protein is CASSQAGGRETQYF.

The rearrangement uses TRBV6-1 and TRBJ1-4; D is unresolved. The V end lost 6 bases, the J end lost 4 bases, and 6 bases lay between the germline ends. The CDR3 is made up of 12 amino acids. Germline lookup yields CDR1 MNHNS and CDR2 SASEGT. CDR3 nucleotides: TGTGCCAGCAGCTCATATAATGAAAAACTGTTTTTT. Protein sequence: CASSSYNEKLFF.

The rearrangement uses TRBV6-1 and TRBJ2-7; 8 positions match TRBD2. Germline CDR1 is MNHNS and CDR2 is SASEGT. The CDR3 is made up of 14 amino acids. V trimming: 6 bases; J trimming: 3 bases; junction bases outside the gene matches: 7. The CDR3 DNA is TGTGCCAGCAGGTCGTTGGGACTAGACTACGAGCAGTACTTC. It translates to CASRSLGLDYEQYF.

This clonotype has only a few counts. V and J are TRBV5-1 and TRBJ2-7, with D possibly called TRBD1 or TRBD2 (5 bases each). The V gene lost 0 bases and the J gene lost 6 bases, with 10 bases spanning the gap. This CDR3 spans 13 amino acids. Per the germline V gene, CDR1 is SGHRS and CDR2 is YFSETQ. This CDR3 is CASSLEWDREQYF. The CDR3 nucleotides read TGCGCCAGCAGCTTGGAGTGGGACCGCGAGCAGTACTTC.

This chain connects TRBV20-1 to TRBJ1-1; TRBD1 matches 7 bases. The germline CDR1 and CDR2 sequences are DFQATT and SNEGSKA (reference sequence). V lost 5 bases and J lost 1; bases outside the gene matches: 7. There are 14 residues in the CDR3. In DNA, the CDR3 is TGCAGTGCTCCCCGACAGGGAACGAACACTGAAGCTTTCTTT. Protein sequence: CSAPRQGTNTEAFF.

This sequence joins TRBV28 and TRBJ1-2; tentative D call: TRBD1 (6 bases). The CDR3 length is 12 residues. V lost 8 bases, J lost 4 bases, and 11 bases lay in between. The germline gives CDR1 MDHEN, CDR2 SYDVKM. In DNA, the CDR3 is TGTGCCAGCGGACAGAATCTCTATGGCTACACCTTC. It yields the protein CASGQNLYGYTF.

This clonotype turned up a few times. V gene TRBV6-1 combines with J gene TRBJ1-4; 8 bases agree with TRBD1. The J segment lost 4 bases and the V segment lost 0 bases, leaving 4 bases of the junction unmatched. The CDR3 has 16 amino acids. CDR1 is MNHNS, CDR2 SASEGT, per germline. The CDR3 DNA reads TGTGCCAGCAGTGAAGCCGACAGGGGTAATAATGAAAAACTGTTTTTT. Residues: CASSEADRGNNEKLFF.

This clonotype has more than one count but fewer than ten. The chain links TRBV7-2 to TRBJ1-2, with 8 bases lining up with TRBD1. With 5 bases clipped from V and 8 bases from J, the junction kept 19 bases outside the gene matches. The CDR3 runs to 17 residues. Germline CDR1 is SGHTA and CDR2 is FQGNSA. CDR3 protein: CASSPSAGAGGRLGYTF. CDR3 nucleotides: TGTGCCAGCAGCCCTTCCGCCGGGGCAGGGGGCAGACTCGGCTACACCTTC. Together with reference TRBV7-2 and TRBJ1-2, the CDR3 gives the full variable domain: GAGVSQSPSNKVTEKGKDVELRCDPISGHTALYWYRQSLGQGLEFLIYFQGNSAPDKSGLPSDRFSAERTGGSVSTLTIQRTQQEDSAVYLCASSPSAGAGGRLGYTFGSGTRLTVV.

The chain joins TRBV20-1 to TRBJ2-7, with D perhaps matching TRBD2 (5 bases). The CDR3 length is 13 residues. The V and J ends lost 6 bases and 2 bases respectively, with 14 bases between them. Germline loops: CDR1 DFQATT, CDR2 SNEGSKA (reference sequence). DNA for the CDR3: TGCAGTGCCGCCGCAGCGGCACCCTACGAGCAGTACTTC. It is translated as CSAAAAAPYEQYF.

The chain carries TRBV20-1 and TRBJ2-3; 7 bases agree with TRBD2. CDR1 DFQATT and CDR2 SNEGSKA come from the germline V gene (reference sequence). This CDR3 contains 13 residues. Trimming took 3 bases from V and 3 from J; bases not matched to a gene: 3. The CDR3 DNA follows: TGCAGTGCTAGCAGACTAGCTACAGATACGCAGTATTTT. Its protein product is CSASRLATDTQYF.

Note on this clonotype: This could be a read error, since a much larger clone is one nucleotide away. The chain employs TRBV28 and TRBJ1-2; 10 bases are a match to TRBD1. CDR1 and CDR2 (germline): MDHEN, SYDVKM. The CDR3 consists of 15 residues. The CDR3 protein is CASSSPGQGFYGHTF. The DNA for the CDR3 is TGTGCCAGCAGTTCCCCGGGACAGGGGTTCTATGGCCACACCTTC.

The chain couples TRBV27 to TRBJ2-3, with D uncertain. V gave up 8 bases and J gave up 6 bases, with 18 bases separating them. CDR3 length equals 14 residues. Germline V lookup: CDR1 MNHEY, CDR2 SMNVEV (reference sequence). The CDR3: CASLPAGPTDTQYF. The CDR3 DNA sequence: TGTGCCAGCCTCCCGGCAGGACCGACGGATACGCAGTATTTT.